This T cell receptor (beta chain) was sequenced for a study of blood T cell repertoires in COVID-19. Study details: COVID-19 samples, acute and convalescent, were from the United States, Italy and Spain.

The repertoire was sequenced with immunoSEQ multiplex PCR; TCRdb's copy has only in-frame clones and lacks some. There are 300,000 to 450,000 clones in the sample; around 87% occur only once, and roughly 1% lies in the top ten. The CDR3 covers 12 residues. Trimming pared 6 bases from V and 2 bases from J, leaving 8 bases between. The germline V gene has CDR1 SGHDT and CDR2 YYEEEE. What the recovered Cohort 3 donors had was two negative PCRs, clearance, or symptom resolution. This clonotype was sampled from a man in his late teens or twenties who had recovered from COVID-19. The rearrangement joins TRBV5-6 to TRBJ1-2; D not certain. Sequenced sample: PBMCs or T cells enriched from blood (not recorded which). This CDR3 reads CASTWANYGYTF. Here the CDR3 DNA reads TGTGCCAGCACTTGGGCAAACTATGGCTACACCTTC.